Listed below are T cell receptor beta chains from one sample, sequenced in a study of regulatory T cells in long-lasting Graves disease. TCRdb analysed the multiplex PCR reads with MiXCR anew, one entry per CDR3 protein. The sample yields a few hundred thousand distinct CDR3 sequences, 15% to 20% seen once. The sample was also linked to a second study, of T cells in Graves' hyperthyroidism and ophthalmopathy.

The starting material was peripheral blood mononuclear cells (PBMCs), obtained at new diagnosis, from a patient treated with antithyroid drugs. The source is a woman under 30 with Graves disease. The conserved cysteine and the conserved F or W are not part of the CDR3 here.

>TRBV24-1|TRBJ2-1
ATSNWGTGDSNEQF
>TRBV2|TRBJ2-7
ASRRGGTGEQY
>TRBV6-1|TRBJ2-1
ASSHRWGDYNEQF
>TRBV7-2|TRBJ2-5
ASSLAGGYQETQY
>TRBV14|TRBJ1-2
ATLGRKTGGNYGYT
>TRBV15|TRBJ2-7
ATSRDGWGGEQY
>TRBV11-2|TRBJ2-5
ASSPQGRGEETQY
>TRBV3-1|TRBJ1-2
ASSQPSVGQNGYT
>TRBV5-1|TRBJ2-7
ASNRDSFYEQY
>TRBV7-6|TRBJ2-1
ASSLVRGAREQF
>TRBV6-2/TRBV6-3|TRBJ1-1
ASSVTNLHRGGTEAF
>TRBV28|TRBJ2-7
ASSLPSGRAYEQY
>TRBV3-1|TRBJ1-1
ASSTQGRTEAF
>TRBV2|TRBJ2-3
ASSDPRSGGAPDTQY
>TRBV5-4|TRBJ2-5
ASSLTGSGETQY
>TRBV20-1|TRBJ2-5
SAREETQY
>TRBV6-1|TRBJ1-2
ASTPGQGSLRRDGYT
>TRBV5-1|TRBJ2-3
ASSLVLTDTQY
>TRBV10-3|TRBJ2-7
AVDGRVFYEQY
>TRBV19|TRBJ2-7
ASSIAGEPYEQY
>TRBV6-5|TRBJ1-6
ASSYSGSGASPLH
>TRBV12-3/TRBV12-4|TRBJ2-3
ASSSRALAGGPSAQY
>TRBV20-1|TRBJ2-5
SAIPGTNQETQY